A single sample is the source of the 32 T cell receptor beta chains below, sequenced in a study of blood T cell repertoires in COVID-19. The table came from immunoSEQ multiplex PCR; TCRdb's copy has only in-frame clones and leaves some out. The data contain just under 350,000 clones, about 90% of them seen just once; the ten biggest clones take up nearly 6.5%. The sample taken for sequencing was peripheral blood. These receptors were collected from a woman in her fifties or sixties with COVID-19, enrolled during active disease.

This clone was counted only a few times. The genes are TRBV5-4 and TRBJ2-7; no definite D call. V was trimmed by 4 bases and J by 4 bases, leaving 15 bases between them. Germline V CDR1 and CDR2: SGHNT, YYREEE (reference sequence). The CDR3 covers 14 residues. The chain's CDR3 is CASSMAPLHYEQYF. CDR3 nucleotide sequence: TGTGCCAGCAGCATGGCACCTTTACATTACGAGCAGTACTTC. The whole variable domain, filled in from reference TRBV5-4 and TRBJ2-7, reads ETGVTQSPTHLIKTRGQQVTLRCSSQSGHNTVSWYQQALGQGPQFIFQYYREEENGRGNFPPRFSGLQFPNYSSELNVNALELDDSALYLCASSMAPLHYEQYFGPGTRLTVT.

The chain has TRBV5-1 and TRBJ2-7; TRBD1 matches 8 bases. V lost 0 bases to trimming and J lost 4 bases; unmatched junction nucleotides: 6. CDR1 and CDR2 from the germline V gene are SGHRS and YFSETQ. The CDR3 length is 15 residues. The CDR3 region is CASSLGGTGVYEQYF. DNA for the CDR3: TGCGCCAGCAGCTTGGGAGGGACAGGAGTTTACGAGCAGTACTTC.

The chain links TRBV30 to TRBJ2-2; possible D gene TRBD2, 6 bases. This CDR3 region has 13 residues. V was pared by 3 bases and J by 4 bases, with 9 bases between. Germline CDR1 reads GTSNPN; CDR2 reads SVGIG (reference sequence). The CDR3 DNA reads TGTGCCTGGAGGCTGGGGGGCACCGGGGAGCTGTTTTTT. Its protein product is CAWRLGGTGELFF.

The rearrangement uses TRBV7-6 and TRBJ2-2, with 7 bases identical to TRBD2. Trimming took 2 bases from V and 1 from J; bases not matched to a gene: 13. CDR3 size: 19 residues. From germline, CDR1 is SGHVS and CDR2 FNYEAQ. In DNA, the CDR3 is TGTGCCAGCAGCTTATTTATCCCTGCGGGACTAAAGAACACCGGGGAGCTGTTTTTT. Its translation is CASSLFIPAGLKNTGELFF.

The gene calls are TRBV9 and TRBJ2-1; D gene unclear. Trimming removed 0 bases from V and 2 bases from J, with 9 bases in between. Germline V gene sequence: CDR1 SGDLS, CDR2 YYNGEE. The CDR3 covers 15 residues. The CDR3 is CASSVGGETYNEQFF. The DNA of the CDR3 is TGTGCCAGCAGCGTAGGCGGCGAAACCTACAATGAGCAGTTCTTC.

The rearrangement links TRBV5-5 to TRBJ2-7; 14 nucleotides match TRBD2. The V and J ends lost 0 bases and 3 bases, in that order; junction bases with no gene match: 5. The CDR3 covers 17 residues. Germline V CDR1 and CDR2: SGHKS, YYEKEE (reference sequence). CDR3 in amino acids: CASSLVLGLAGGYEQYF. The CDR3 DNA sequence: TGTGCCAGCAGCTTGGTCCTCGGACTAGCGGGAGGCTACGAGCAGTACTTC.

The chain uses TRBV2 and TRBJ2-7, with D perhaps matching TRBD2 (5 bases). There are 12 residues in the CDR3. Germline CDR1 reads SNHLY; CDR2 reads FYNNEI. Trimming cost V 6 bases and J 9 bases, with 15 bases left between them. The CDR3 DNA is TGTGCCAGCAGGACCAGCGGCTCGGCGCAGTACTTC. This encodes CASRTSGSAQYF.

V is TRBV6-6 and J is TRBJ1-1, with D possibly matching TRBD1 (5 bases). The germline gives CDR1 MNHNY, CDR2 SVGAGI (reference sequence). This CDR3 is 14 amino acids long. V was shortened by 4 bases and J by 1 base, with 10 bases between the two germline ends. CDR3 in amino acids: CASSLRTGNTEAFF. The CDR3 DNA reads TGTGCCAGCAGTTTACGAACAGGGAACACTGAAGCTTTCTTT.

The J gene is TRBJ1-2, the V gene TRBV5-1; 7 bases map to TRBD1. Trimming cost V 0 bases and J 4 bases; bases outside gene matches: 6. This CDR3 comprises 15 residues. CDR1 and CDR2 from the germline V gene are SGHRS and YFSETQ. The CDR3 sequence: CASSLGPDRTYGYTF. The CDR3 DNA follows: TGCGCCAGCAGCTTGGGTCCGGACAGGACCTATGGCTACACCTTC. The variable domain in full, with the rest retrieved from reference TRBV5-1 and TRBJ1-2, is KAGVTQTPRYLIKTRGQQVTLSCSPISGHRSVSWYQQTPGQGLQFLFEYFSETQRNKGNFPGRFSGRQFSNSRSEMNVSTLELGDSALYLCASSLGPDRTYGYTFGSGTRLTVV.

The chain joins TRBV15 to TRBJ2-6, with D possibly TRBD1 on 6 matching bases. Germline V gives CDR1 LNHNV, CDR2 YYDKDF (reference sequence). Trimming left V 3 bases short and J 1 base short, with 7 bases between. This CDR3 has 15 amino acids. CDR3 region: CATSRTGSGANVLTF. The CDR3 DNA is TGTGCCACCAGCAGGACAGGTTCTGGGGCCAACGTCCTGACTTTC.

This chain links TRBV7-9 with TRBJ2-3; the match to TRBD2 covers 7 bases. Trimming took 2 bases from V and 0 from J; bases not matched to a gene: 8. This CDR3 has 17 residues. Germline lookup yields CDR1 SEHNR and CDR2 FQNEAQ (reference sequence). The CDR3 loop is CASSLLGDYPSTDTQYF. The CDR3 nucleotides read TGTGCCAGCAGCTTATTGGGGGACTACCCCAGCACAGATACGCAGTATTTT.

V and J are TRBV7-9 and TRBJ2-1, with 13 positions matching TRBD2. CDR3 length: 17 amino acids. Germline trimming cut 1 base from V and 7 bases from J; bases unmatched to any gene: 7. CDR1 SEHNR and CDR2 FQNEAQ come from the germline V gene (reference sequence). The CDR3 region is CASSLVRTSGSGNEQFF. The CDR3 coding sequence is TGTGCCAGCAGCTTAGTTCGGACTAGCGGGAGTGGGAATGAGCAGTTCTTC.

This chain connects TRBV5-6 to TRBJ2-2, with TRBD1 identical over 10 bases. CDR1 and CDR2 (germline): SGHDT, YYEEEE. The junction had 4 bases not matched to a gene; V was cut back by 5 bases and J by 6 bases. The CDR3 has 14 amino acids. The CDR3 DNA reads as TGTGCCAGCAGGGGGACAGGGGTTCCCGGGGAGCTGTTTTTT. It codes for CASRGTGVPGELFF.

The rearrangement links TRBV7-9 to TRBJ1-3; weak D call: TRBD1 (6 bases). V lost 9 bases and J 2 bases, leaving 14 bases between the germline ends. Germline CDR1 and CDR2: SEHNR and FQNEAQ (reference sequence). This CDR3 spans 14 amino acids. CDR3 coding DNA: TGTGCCAGTCGACGGGACACTGCTGGAAACACCATATATTTT. Its protein product is CASRRDTAGNTIYF.

CDR3 region: CASSFQGFIKDGYTF. For the CDR3, the DNA is TGTGCCAGCAGCTTCCAGGGGTTTATTAAAGATGGCTACACCTTC. The chain is built from TRBV13 and TRBJ1-2; TRBD1 is a possible D gene (6 bases). CDR1 and CDR2 from the germline V gene are PRHDT and FYEKMQ (reference sequence). The V gene lost 3 bases and the J gene lost 6 bases, with 17 bases spanning the gap. The CDR3 length is 15 residues. The variable domain in full, with the rest retrieved from reference TRBV13 and TRBJ1-2, is AAGVIQSPRHLIKEKRETATLKCYPIPRHDTVYWYQQGPGQDPQFLISFYEKMQSDKGSIPDRFSAQQFSDYHSELNMSSLELGDSALYFCASSFQGFIKDGYTFGSGTRLTVV.

This chain connects TRBV2 to TRBJ2-4; the D gene is possibly TRBD1 (5 bases). The germline V and J ends were trimmed by 2 bases and 6 bases, with 5 bases remaining between them. Germline CDR1 SNHLY, CDR2 FYNNEI. The CDR3 spans 12 residues. The CDR3 coding sequence is TGTGCCAGCAGTGAACAGGGAAACATTCAGTACTTC. It specifies CASSEQGNIQYF.

The chain uses TRBV4-1 and TRBJ2-7; 10 bases map to TRBD2. The J segment lost 5 bases and the V segment lost 3 bases, leaving 7 bases of the junction unmatched. Germline V gives CDR1 MGHRA, CDR2 YSYEKL. The CDR3 extends over 15 amino acids. Here the CDR3 reads CASSHPSGRNHEQYF. The CDR3 nucleotides are TGCGCCAGCAGCCACCCTAGCGGGAGAAACCACGAGCAGTACTTC.

V is TRBV7-2 and J is TRBJ1-4; 11 bases map to TRBD1. With V trimmed by 5 bases and J by 6 bases, 5 bases remained unmatched. Per the germline V gene, CDR1 is SGHTA and CDR2 is FQGNSA. CDR3 size: 15 residues. The CDR3 spells CASSPRTGGYEKLFF. The CDR3 region has the DNA TGTGCCAGCAGCCCAAGGACAGGGGGCTATGAAAAACTGTTTTTT.

This clone has a single count. V is TRBV11-2 and J is TRBJ1-4; D not resolved. V was clipped by 2 bases and J by 0 bases, with 7 bases between them. The V gene's germline CDR1 is SGHAT and CDR2 FQNNGV. The CDR3 sequence is 15 residues long. CDR3 DNA sequence: TGTGCCAGCAGCTTAAGGAGGACAACTAATGAAAAACTGTTTTTT. This codes for CASSLRRTTNEKLFF.

This clone was seen a single time. The rearrangement uses TRBV24-1 and TRBJ2-3; TRBD2 matches 7 bases. This CDR3 has 17 amino acids. Germline trimming cut 7 bases from V and 2 bases from J; bases unmatched to any gene: 14. The germline CDR1 and CDR2 sequences are KGHDR and SFDVKD. The DNA of the CDR3 is TGTGCCACCAGCCTCCCCTTCTTAGCGGGTATCACAGATACGCAGTATTTT. Its protein product is CATSLPFLAGITDTQYF.

This clone was observed a handful of times. In DNA form, the CDR3 reads TGTGCCAGCACCAATTGGGGGCCCGGGACAGGGCAATCCTACGAGCAGTACTTC. Its translation: CASTNWGPGTGQSYEQYF. The chain joins TRBV5-4 to TRBJ2-7, with 9 bases lining up with TRBD1. With V trimmed by 6 bases and J by 1 base, 17 bases remained unmatched. The CDR3 extends over 18 amino acids. Germline V gene data show CDR1 as SGHNT and CDR2 as YYREEE (reference sequence).

CDR3: CAWSNSRTGVFNSPLHF. Written as DNA, the CDR3 is TGTGCCTGGAGTAACTCTCGGACAGGGGTTTTTAATTCACCCCTCCACTTT. This chain uses TRBV30 with TRBJ1-6; 9 nucleotides align to TRBD1. Germline V gene lookup returns CDR1 GTSNPN and CDR2 SVGIG (reference sequence). V was pared by 2 bases and J by 6 bases, with 11 bases of the junction left unmatched. The CDR3 extends over 17 amino acids.

The chain combines TRBV6-1 with TRBJ1-6; D ambiguous. This CDR3 is 15 amino acids long. With 1 base removed from V and 4 bases from J, the gap between germline ends came to 8 bases. CDR1 and CDR2 (germline): MNHNS, SASEGT. CDR3 sequence reads: CASSEDRGYNSPLHF. In nucleotides, the CDR3 is TGTGCCAGCAGTGAAGATCGGGGTTATAATTCACCCCTCCACTTT.

The V and J genes are TRBV28 and TRBJ1-1, with D possibly matching TRBD1 (6 bases). Looked up from germline, CDR1 is MDHEN and CDR2 is SYDVKM. This CDR3 is 12 amino acids long. V was trimmed by 4 bases and J by 11 bases, leaving 14 bases between them. DNA for the CDR3: TGTGCCAGCAGTTGGGACACCCGAGGGGCTTTCTTT. Translating it yields CASSWDTRGAFF.

The chain is built from TRBV30 and TRBJ1-5; D call uncertain. This CDR3 has 15 amino acids. The V end was cut by 1 base, the J end by 6 bases, with 16 bases between. The germline gives CDR1 GTSNPN, CDR2 SVGIG (reference sequence). CDR3 region: CAWSGGSDPFQPQHF. CDR3 sequence (DNA): TGTGCCTGGAGTGGAGGGAGCGACCCGTTTCAGCCCCAGCATTTT.

The chain uses TRBV4-1 and TRBJ2-1; D unresolved. The ends were cut back, 3 bases at V and 4 bases at J, with 10 bases in the middle. The CDR3 is made up of 14 amino acids. Germline lookup yields CDR1 MGHRA and CDR2 YSYEKL. The CDR3 DNA is TGCGCCAGCAGCCACCAGAACAGATACAATGAGCAGTTCTTC. Encoded protein: CASSHQNRYNEQFF.

The genes are TRBV6-5 and TRBJ1-2, with TRBD1 matching 8 bases. This CDR3 contains 14 residues. CDR1 MNHEY and CDR2 SVGAGI come from the germline V gene. Trimming took 7 bases from V and 1 from J; bases not matched to a gene: 5. The CDR3 loop is CASTRTGYNYGYTF. The CDR3 region has the DNA TGTGCCAGCACTCGGACAGGGTATAACTATGGCTACACCTTC.

This chain connects TRBV5-6 to TRBJ2-7; 7 bases fit TRBD2. V gave up 4 bases and J gave up 1 base; unmatched junction bases: 5. The CDR3 has 14 residues. The germline V gene encodes CDR1 SGHDT and CDR2 YYEEEE. CDR3 sequence: CASSLGLPSYEQYF. The DNA for the CDR3 is TGTGCCAGCAGCCTGGGACTACCGTCCTACGAGCAGTACTTC.

For the CDR3, the DNA is TGTGCCAGCAGCTTAGCGGGACAGACCCTAGAGACCCAGTACTTC. This sequence encodes CASSLAGQTLETQYF. This sequence joins TRBV7-2 and TRBJ2-5, with 7 bases identical to TRBD1. Germline CDR1 reads SGHTA; CDR2 reads FQGNSA. Unmatched junction bases numbered 5, after V lost 0 bases and J lost 4 bases. This CDR3 is built from 15 residues. The whole variable domain, filled in from reference TRBV7-2 and TRBJ2-5, reads GAGVSQSPSNKVTEKGKDVELRCDPISGHTALYWYRQSLGQGLEFLIYFQGNSAPDKSGLPSDRFSAERTGGSVSTLTIQRTQQEDSAVYLCASSLAGQTLETQYFGPGTRLLVL.

Regarding this clone: An end of the junction differs from the germline gene, which may be a read error. The rearrangement uses TRBV3-1 (or the pseudogene TRBV3-2) and TRBJ2-7, with 11 bases identical to TRBD2. The CDR3 totals 13 residues. CDR1 LGHDT and CDR2 YNNKEL come from the germline V gene (reference sequence). CDR3 sequence (DNA): TGTGCCAGCAGCCAAGCCTCGGGACTAGCGGTATCTTTC. Translation gives CASSQASGLAVSF.

This CDR3 reads CASSSGTGQHTF. The CDR3 DNA reads TGTGCCAGTAGTTCCGGGACAGGGCAGCACACCTTC. This chain connects TRBV19 to TRBJ1-2, with TRBD1 matching over 9 bases. J gave up 12 bases and V 5 bases, and 7 bases lay outside the gene matches. Germline V lookup: CDR1 LNHDA, CDR2 SQIVND (reference sequence). The CDR3 contains 12 residues.

The chain couples TRBV7-8 to TRBJ2-1; 8 bases match TRBD2. After removal of 1 base from V and 6 bases from J, the junction contained 8 bases not matched to a gene. Per the germline V gene, CDR1 is SGHVS and CDR2 is FQNEAQ. This CDR3 is 16 amino acids long. The chain's CDR3 is CASSLGAAGVVNEQFF. For the CDR3, the DNA is TGTGCCAGCAGCTTAGGTGCAGCGGGAGTAGTCAATGAGCAGTTCTTC.